A few counts support the clone carrying this TCR beta chain. Its antigen is unknown. Germline CDR1 and CDR2: SGHDT and YYEEEE. The CDR3 covers 12 residues. V lost 3 bases, J lost 6 bases, and 8 bases lay in between. The library was made from cDNA and included unique molecular identifiers. One entry per CDR3 protein, called by TCRdb with MiXCR from the PCR reads. The sample has under 900,000 distinct CDR3 sequences, roughly 58% seen once. The data stem from a study of post-analysis software for immune sequencing data. As for the study in general: Patients with relapsing-remitting, secondary progressive and progressive-relapsing multiple sclerosis courses were all represented. General study results and limits: TRBV5-6, TRBV5-1 and TRBV20-1 belonged to a set of roughly five TRBV segments that were more frequent in patients than controls.

The chain recombines TRBV5-6 with TRBJ2-3; D remains unclear. The specimen was blood. The TCR was taken from a girl under 18 with multiple sclerosis. The CDR3 region has the DNA TGTGCCAGCAGCTCAAATAGGGATACGCAGTATTTT. It yields the protein CASSSNRDTQYF. The whole variable domain, remainder taken from reference TRBV5-6 and TRBJ2-3, is DAGVTQSPTHLIKTRGQQVTLRCSPKSGHDTVSWYQQALGQGPQFIFQYYEEEERQRGNFPDRFSGHQFPNYSSELNVNALLLGDSALYLCASSSNRDTQYFGPGTRLTVL.